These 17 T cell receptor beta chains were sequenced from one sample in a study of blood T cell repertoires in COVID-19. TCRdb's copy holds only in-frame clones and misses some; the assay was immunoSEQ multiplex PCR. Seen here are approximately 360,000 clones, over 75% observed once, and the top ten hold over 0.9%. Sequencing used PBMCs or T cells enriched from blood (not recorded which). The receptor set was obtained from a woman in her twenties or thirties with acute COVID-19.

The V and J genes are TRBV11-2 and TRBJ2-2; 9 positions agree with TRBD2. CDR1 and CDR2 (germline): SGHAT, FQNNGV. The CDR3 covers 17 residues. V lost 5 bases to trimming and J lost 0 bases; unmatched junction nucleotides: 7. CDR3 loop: CASSPGTSFANTGELFF. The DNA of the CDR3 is TGTGCCAGCAGCCCCGGGACTAGCTTTGCGAACACCGGGGAGCTGTTTTTT. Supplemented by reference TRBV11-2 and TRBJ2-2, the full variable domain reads EAGVAQSPRYKIIEKRQSVAFWCNPISGHATLYWYQQILGQGPKLLIQFQNNGVVDDSQLPKDRFSAERLKGVDSTLKIQPAKLEDSAVYLCASSPGTSFANTGELFFGEGSRLTVL.

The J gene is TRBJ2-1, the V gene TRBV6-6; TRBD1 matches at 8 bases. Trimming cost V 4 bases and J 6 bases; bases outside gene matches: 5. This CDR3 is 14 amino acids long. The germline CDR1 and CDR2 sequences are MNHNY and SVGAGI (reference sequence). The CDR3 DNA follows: TGTGCCAGCAGTTGGACAGGGATGGGCAATGAGCAGTTCTTC. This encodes CASSWTGMGNEQFF.

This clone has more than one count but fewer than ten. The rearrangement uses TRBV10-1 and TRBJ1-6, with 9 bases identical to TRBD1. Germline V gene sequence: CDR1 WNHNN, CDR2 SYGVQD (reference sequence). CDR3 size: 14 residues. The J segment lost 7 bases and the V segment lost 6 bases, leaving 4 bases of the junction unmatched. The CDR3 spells CASSPGTGNSPLHF. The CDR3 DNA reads TGCGCCAGCAGCCCCGGGACAGGGAATTCACCCCTCCACTTT.

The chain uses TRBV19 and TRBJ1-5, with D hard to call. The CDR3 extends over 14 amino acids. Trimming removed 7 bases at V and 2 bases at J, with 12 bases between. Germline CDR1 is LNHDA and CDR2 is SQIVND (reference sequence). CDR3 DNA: TGTGCCAGTACTATTGGCGGGGGCAATCAGCCCCAGCATTTT. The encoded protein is CASTIGGGNQPQHF.

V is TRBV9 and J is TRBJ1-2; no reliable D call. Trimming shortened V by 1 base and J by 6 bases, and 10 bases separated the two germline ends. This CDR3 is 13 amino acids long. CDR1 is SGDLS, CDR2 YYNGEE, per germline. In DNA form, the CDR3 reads TGTGCCAGCAGCGTAAGTGCTAGGAATGGCTACACCTTC. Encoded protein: CASSVSARNGYTF.

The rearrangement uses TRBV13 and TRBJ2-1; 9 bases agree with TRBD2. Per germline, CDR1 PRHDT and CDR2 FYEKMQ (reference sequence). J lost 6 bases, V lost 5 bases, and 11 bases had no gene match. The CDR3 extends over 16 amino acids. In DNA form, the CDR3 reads TGTGCCAGCAGCGACCGCGGGGGGGCTTGGGTCAATGAGCAGTTCTTC. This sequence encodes CASSDRGGAWVNEQFF.

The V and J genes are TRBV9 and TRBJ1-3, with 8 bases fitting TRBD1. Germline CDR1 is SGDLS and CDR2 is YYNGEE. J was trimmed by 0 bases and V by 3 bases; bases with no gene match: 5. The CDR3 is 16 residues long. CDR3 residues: CASSAGQGVSGNTIYF. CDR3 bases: TGTGCCAGCAGCGCCGGACAGGGCGTCTCTGGAAACACCATATATTTT.

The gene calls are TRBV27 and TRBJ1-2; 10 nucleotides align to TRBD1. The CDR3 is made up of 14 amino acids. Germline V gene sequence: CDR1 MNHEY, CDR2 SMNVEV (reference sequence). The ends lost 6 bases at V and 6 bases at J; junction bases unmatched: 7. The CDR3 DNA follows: TGTGCCAGCAGGACAGGGGGCAAAGGAGATGGCTACACCTTC. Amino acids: CASRTGGKGDGYTF.

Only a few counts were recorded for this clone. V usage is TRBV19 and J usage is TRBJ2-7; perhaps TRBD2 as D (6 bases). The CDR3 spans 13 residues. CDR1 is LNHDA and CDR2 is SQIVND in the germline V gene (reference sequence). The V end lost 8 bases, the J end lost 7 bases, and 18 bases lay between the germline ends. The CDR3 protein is CASGTRDSGEQYF. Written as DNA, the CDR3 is TGTGCCAGTGGCACCCGGGACTCGGGAGAGCAGTACTTC.

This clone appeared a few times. The CDR3 protein is CASSSGGGDNEQFF. For the CDR3, the DNA is TGTGCCAGCAGCTCGGGGGGCGGTGACAATGAGCAGTTCTTC. V gene TRBV11-3 combines with J gene TRBJ2-1, with a possible D match to TRBD2 (7 bases). The germline gives CDR1 SGHNT, CDR2 YENEEA. This CDR3 has 14 amino acids. V shed 4 bases and J shed 5 bases, with 12 bases lying between them.

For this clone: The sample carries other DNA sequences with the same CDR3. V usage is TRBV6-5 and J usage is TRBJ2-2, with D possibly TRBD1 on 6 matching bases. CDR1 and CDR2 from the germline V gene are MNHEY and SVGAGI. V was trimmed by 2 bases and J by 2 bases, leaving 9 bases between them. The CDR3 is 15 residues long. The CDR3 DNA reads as TGTGCCAGCAGTTACGGTGGGACAAACACCGGGGAGCTGTTTTTT. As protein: CASSYGGTNTGELFF.

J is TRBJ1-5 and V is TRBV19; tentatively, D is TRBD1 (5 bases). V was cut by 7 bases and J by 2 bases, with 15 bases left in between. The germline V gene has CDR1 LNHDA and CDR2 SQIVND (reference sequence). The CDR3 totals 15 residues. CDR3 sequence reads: CASMFFGGGNQPQHF. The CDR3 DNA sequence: TGTGCCAGTATGTTTTTCGGGGGTGGCAATCAGCCCCAGCATTTT.

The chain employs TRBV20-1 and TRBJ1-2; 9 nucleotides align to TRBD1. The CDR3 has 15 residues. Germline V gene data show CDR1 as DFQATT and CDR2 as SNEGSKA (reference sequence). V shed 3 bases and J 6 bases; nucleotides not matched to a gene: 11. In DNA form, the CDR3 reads TGCAGTGCTAGTGCGCGGGGACAGGGTTTAAATGGCTACACCTTC. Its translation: CSASARGQGLNGYTF.

In DNA, the CDR3 is TGTGCCTGGGGACTCCAGGGGCGGGGGGAAAAACTGTTTTTT. Translation: CAWGLQGRGEKLFF. The gene calls are TRBV30 and TRBJ1-4; a weak D match, TRBD1 (6 bases). Deletions cut 5 bases from V and 8 bases from J, with 18 bases between. This CDR3 spans 14 amino acids. Germline V gives CDR1 GTSNPN, CDR2 SVGIG (reference sequence).

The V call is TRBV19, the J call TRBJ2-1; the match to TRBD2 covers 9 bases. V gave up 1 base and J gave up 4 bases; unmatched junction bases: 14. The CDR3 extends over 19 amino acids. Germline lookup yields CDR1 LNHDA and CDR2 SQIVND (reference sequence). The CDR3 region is CASSIASGEPPFLYNEQFF. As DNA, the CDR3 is TGTGCCAGTAGTATAGCTAGCGGGGAGCCTCCTTTCCTGTACAATGAGCAGTTCTTC.

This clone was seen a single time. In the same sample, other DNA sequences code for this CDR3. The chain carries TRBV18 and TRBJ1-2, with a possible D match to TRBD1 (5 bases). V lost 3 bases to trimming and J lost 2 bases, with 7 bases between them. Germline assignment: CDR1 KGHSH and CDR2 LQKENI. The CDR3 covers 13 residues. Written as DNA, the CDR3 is TGTGCCAGCTCACCCGCAGGGAACTATGGCTACACCTTC. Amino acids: CASSPAGNYGYTF. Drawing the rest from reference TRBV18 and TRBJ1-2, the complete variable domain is NAGVMQNPRHLVRRRGQEARLRCSPMKGHSHVYWYRQLPEEGLKFMVYLQKENIIDESGMPKERFSAEFPKEGPSILRIQQVVRGDSAAYFCASSPAGNYGYTFGSGTRLTVV.

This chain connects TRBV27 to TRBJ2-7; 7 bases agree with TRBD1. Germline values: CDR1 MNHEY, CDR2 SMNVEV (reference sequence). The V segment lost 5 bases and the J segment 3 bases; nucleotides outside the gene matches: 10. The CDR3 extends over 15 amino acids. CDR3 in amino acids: CASSGSISGGYEQYF. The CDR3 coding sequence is TGTGCCAGCAGTGGAAGTATCTCAGGGGGCTACGAGCAGTACTTC.